A selection of T cell receptor beta chains follows, all from one sample in a study of siplizumab effects on memory and regulatory T cells. Assay: immunoSEQ multiplex PCR; the TCRdb copy retains only in-frame clones and omits some. The data contain approximately 58,000 clones, approximately 95% of them seen just once; the ten biggest clones take up 38%. Material: CD8+ T cells sorted from blood. All receptors come from a human donor in good health. The CDR3 runs from the conserved cysteine through the conserved F or W. The D gene is left open where the match is weak. Part of the rows lack a size; the others show once, few, many or a class for expanded clones.

V	J	size	D	DNA	CDR3
TRBV19	TRBJ2-7	NA	NA	TGTGCCAGTAGGGGCTCCTACGAGCAGTACTTC	CASRGSYEQYF
TRBV27	TRBJ2-6	once	NA	TGTGCCAGCAGTTTAAAGTGGGGCACGGGTCGCGGGGCCAACGTCCTGACTTTC	CASSLKWGTGRGANVLTF
TRBV16	TRBJ2-7	NA	TRBD1	TGTGCCAGCAGCCATGGGACAGCTATTTCGACCTACGAGCAGTACTTC	CASSHGTAISTYEQYF
TRBV9	TRBJ1-1	NA	NA	TGTGCCAGCAGCGTCGGGCGTTTGAACACTGAAGCTTTCTTT	CASSVGRLNTEAFF
TRBV21-1	TRBJ1-3	NA	NA	TGTGCCAGCAGCAAAGAAGGATGGGTCCGGGGCGGAAACACCATATATTTT	CASSKEGWVRGGNTIYF
TRBV6-5	TRBJ2-2	once	TRBD1	TGTGCCAGCAAGGCCCGGGACAGGGGGGCCGGGGAGCTGTTTTTT	CASKARDRGAGELFF
TRBV28	TRBJ2-7	NA	TRBD2	TGTGCCAGCAGTCCCGGGACTGAGGGACTAGCGGGAGTCCACGAGCAGTACTTC	CASSPGTEGLAGVHEQYF
TRBV4-2	TRBJ1-2	once	NA	TGTGCCAGCAGCCAAGGGGACTATGGCTACACCTTC	CASSQGDYGYTF
TRBV11-3	TRBJ2-1	NA	NA	TGTGCCAGCAGCTGGGGGGCAGGGATGAGTGAGCAGTTCTTC	CASSWGAGMSEQFF
TRBV4-1	TRBJ1-5	NA	NA	TGCGCCAGCAGCCGAGTGACGGGTCGGAATCAGCCCCAGCATTTT	CASSRVTGRNQPQHF
TRBV7-9	TRBJ2-3	NA	TRBD2	TGTGCCAGCAGCTCACTAGCGGGAGGGCCCGGAGATACGCAGTATTTT	CASSSLAGGPGDTQYF
TRBV4-2	TRBJ2-7	NA	NA	TGTGCCAGCAGCCAGGGTGGGAGTGGCTACGAGCAGTACTTC	CASSQGGSGYEQYF
TRBV30	TRBJ2-7	NA	TRBD1	TGTGCCTGTATAGGGGGCAACTCCTACGAGCAGTACTTC	CACIGGNSYEQYF
TRBV6-5	TRBJ2-6	NA	NA	TGTGCCAGCAGTTACTCGGATTGGGCTGGGGCCAACGTCCTGACTTTC	CASSYSDWAGANVLTF
TRBV19	TRBJ2-3	NA	TRBD2	TGTGCCTGCCAAAGATACTTGGCGGGAGGTAGCACAGATACGCAGTATTTT	CACQRYLAGGSTDTQYF
TRBV7-3	TRBJ2-1	NA	NA	TGTGCCAGCAGCTCCGGGGCGGAGGGTGGGTACAATGAGCAGTTCTTC	CASSSGAEGGYNEQFF
TRBV9	TRBJ2-1	once	TRBD2	TGTGCCAGCAGCTCCCTGCGGGAGCATGAGCAGTTCTTC	CASSSLREHEQFF
TRBV7-9	TRBJ1-2	NA	TRBD1	TGTGCCAGCAGCAGCGGGGGACAGGGAGGGGACTATGGCTACACCTTC	CASSSGGQGGDYGYTF
TRBV11-2	TRBJ2-1	NA	TRBD1	TGTGCCAGCAGCACGGGACAGGGGCCCTACAATGAGCAGTTCTTC	CASSTGQGPYNEQFF
TRBV6-1	TRBJ2-3	NA	NA	TGTGCCAGCAGTGGAAGGGTGGATACGCAGTATTTT	CASSGRVDTQYF
TRBV6-1	TRBJ1-4	once	TRBD1	TGTGCCAGCAGTGCCACAGGGGGGGGTGAAAAACTGTTTTTT	CASSATGGGEKLFF
TRBV9	TRBJ2-7	few	NA	TGTGCCAGCAGCGTAGGGGGGGACAGTCGCGAGCAGTACTTC	CASSVGGDSREQYF
TRBV6-6	TRBJ2-3	NA	TRBD2	TGTGCCAGCCTAGCGGTTGATACGCAGTATTTT	CASLAVDTQYF
TRBV30	TRBJ1-1	once	NA	TGTGCCTGGAGTGTTGTGGGAGAAGCTTTCTTT	CAWSVVGEAFF
TRBV6-1	TRBJ2-7	NA	NA	TGTGCCAGCAGTGAATCGGACGTGGTTGACGAGCAGTACTTC	CASSESDVVDEQYF
TRBV19	TRBJ2-1	NA	NA	TGTGCCAGTAGTATCCTCCCGCCTGGCTACAATGAGCAGTTCTTC	CASSILPPGYNEQFF
TRBV27	TRBJ2-7	NA	NA	TGTGCCAGCAGCCCAGCCGAGGCAGCTCTATCCTACGAGCAGTACTTC	CASSPAEAALSYEQYF
TRBV5-1	TRBJ2-5	NA	NA	TGCGCCAGCAGCACTTCGGACGCCGAGACCCAGTACTTC	CASSTSDAETQYF
TRBV6-5	TRBJ2-3	NA	TRBD2	TGTGCCAGGTCTCGGGGGGTTGCAGATACGCAGTATTTT	CARSRGVADTQYF
TRBV19	TRBJ2-1	once	NA	TGTGCCAGTAGTATAGTTGGGGGCAGCTCCTACAATGAGCAGTTCTTC	CASSIVGGSSYNEQFF
TRBV10-3	TRBJ2-3	NA	NA	TGTGCCATCAGTGTAAAGGATGCGCAGTATTTT	CAISVKDAQYF
TRBV5-1	TRBJ2-1	NA	TRBD2	TGCGCCAGCAGCTTGGAATTCCCGGGACTAGGGTACAATGAGCAGTTCTTC	CASSLEFPGLGYNEQFF
TRBV11-2	TRBJ1-1	NA	NA	TGTGCCAGCAGCTACACCGTCCCGGCTTTCTTT	CASSYTVPAFF
TRBV30	TRBJ2-3	NA	NA	TGTGCCTGGAGTACCCCGACAGTCTCAGATACGCAGTATTTT	CAWSTPTVSDTQYF
TRBV28	TRBJ2-3	NA	NA	TGTGCCAGCAGTTTCAGGGGGGCAGGTACAGATACGCAGTATTTT	CASSFRGAGTDTQYF
TRBV4-2	TRBJ2-7	once	NA	TGTGCCAGCAGCCAAGATCCGAAGGGGACACTGGAGCAGTACTTC	CASSQDPKGTLEQYF
TRBV14	TRBJ2-3	NA	NA	TGTGCCAGCAGCCAAGTGGTAGGGGGCACAGATACGCAGTATTTT	CASSQVVGGTDTQYF
TRBV9	TRBJ2-3	NA	TRBD1	TGTGCCAGCAGCGCGGGGGACAGGGGCAGCACAGATACGCAGTATTTT	CASSAGDRGSTDTQYF
TRBV25-1	TRBJ1-2	NA	NA	TGTGCCAGCAGTGTGGCCGGGTACGATGGCTACACCTTC	CASSVAGYDGYTF
TRBV30	TRBJ2-7	once	TRBD2	TGTGCCTGGAGTCCATCTAGCGGATACCTCTCCTACGAGCAGTACTTC	CAWSPSSGYLSYEQYF
TRBV7-9	TRBJ2-1	NA	NA	TGTGCCAGCAGCTTAGGACTGAATGAGCAGTTCTTC	CASSLGLNEQFF